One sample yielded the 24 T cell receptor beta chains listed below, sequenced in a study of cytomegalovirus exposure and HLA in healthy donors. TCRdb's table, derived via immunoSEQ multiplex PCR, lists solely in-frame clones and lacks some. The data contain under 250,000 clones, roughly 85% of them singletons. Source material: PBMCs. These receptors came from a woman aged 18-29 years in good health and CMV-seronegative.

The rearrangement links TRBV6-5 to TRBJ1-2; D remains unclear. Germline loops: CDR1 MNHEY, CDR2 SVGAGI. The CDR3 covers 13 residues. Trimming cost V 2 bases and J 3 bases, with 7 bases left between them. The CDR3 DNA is TGTGCCAGCAGTTACGAATTTGACTATGGCTACACCTTC. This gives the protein CASSYEFDYGYTF.

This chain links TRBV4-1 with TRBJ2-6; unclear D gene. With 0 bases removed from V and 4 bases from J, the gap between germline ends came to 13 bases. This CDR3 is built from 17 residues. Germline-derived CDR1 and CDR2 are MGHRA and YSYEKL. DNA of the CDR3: TGCGCCAGCAGCCAAGAACCCCCACGAGGAGGGGCCAACGTCCTGACTTTC. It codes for CASSQEPPRGGANVLTF.

CDR3: CASSPPDREDGYTF. For the CDR3, the DNA is TGTGCCAGCAGCCCCCCGGACAGGGAAGACGGCTACACCTTC. The chain recombines TRBV5-6 with TRBJ1-2; 8 bases line up with TRBD1. This CDR3 has 14 residues. Trimming took 4 bases from V and 8 from J; bases not matched to a gene: 10. Germline V gene lookup returns CDR1 SGHDT and CDR2 YYEEEE.

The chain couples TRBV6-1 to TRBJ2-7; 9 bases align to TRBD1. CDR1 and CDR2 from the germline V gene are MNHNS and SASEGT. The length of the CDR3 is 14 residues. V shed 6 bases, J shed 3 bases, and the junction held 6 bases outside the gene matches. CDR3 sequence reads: CASRPGTGIYEQYF. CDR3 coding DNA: TGTGCCAGCAGGCCCGGGACAGGGATCTACGAGCAGTACTTC.

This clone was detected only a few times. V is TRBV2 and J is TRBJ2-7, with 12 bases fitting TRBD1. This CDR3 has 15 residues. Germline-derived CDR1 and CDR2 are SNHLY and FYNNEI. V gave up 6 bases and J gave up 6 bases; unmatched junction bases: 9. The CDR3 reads CASRIAGTGGLEQYF. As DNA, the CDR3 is TGTGCCAGCAGAATCGCCGGGACAGGGGGCCTCGAGCAGTACTTC.

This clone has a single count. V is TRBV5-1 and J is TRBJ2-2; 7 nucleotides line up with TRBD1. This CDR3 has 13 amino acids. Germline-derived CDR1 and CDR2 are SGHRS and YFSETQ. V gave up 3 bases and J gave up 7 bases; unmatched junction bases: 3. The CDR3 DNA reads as TGCGCCAGCAGCTGGGACAGCGGCGGGGAGCTGTTTTTT. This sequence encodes CASSWDSGGELFF.

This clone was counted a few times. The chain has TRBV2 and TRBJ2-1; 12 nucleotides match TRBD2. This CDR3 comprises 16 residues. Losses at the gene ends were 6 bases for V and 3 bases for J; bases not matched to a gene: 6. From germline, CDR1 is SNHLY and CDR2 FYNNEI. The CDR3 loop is CASRWTSGKHYNEQFF. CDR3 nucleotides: TGTGCCAGCAGGTGGACTAGCGGGAAACACTACAATGAGCAGTTCTTC.

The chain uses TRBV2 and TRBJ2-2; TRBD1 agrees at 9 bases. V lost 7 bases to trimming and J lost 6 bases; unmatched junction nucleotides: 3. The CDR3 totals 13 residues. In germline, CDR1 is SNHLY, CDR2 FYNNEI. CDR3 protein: CASIQGAAGELFF. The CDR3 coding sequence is TGTGCCAGCATACAGGGGGCGGCCGGGGAGCTGTTTTTT.

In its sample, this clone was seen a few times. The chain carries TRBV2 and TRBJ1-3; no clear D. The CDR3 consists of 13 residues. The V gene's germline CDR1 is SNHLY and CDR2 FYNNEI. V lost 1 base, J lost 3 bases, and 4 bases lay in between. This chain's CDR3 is CASSEEDGNTIYF. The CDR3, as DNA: TGTGCCAGCAGTGAAGAGGATGGAAACACCATATATTTT.

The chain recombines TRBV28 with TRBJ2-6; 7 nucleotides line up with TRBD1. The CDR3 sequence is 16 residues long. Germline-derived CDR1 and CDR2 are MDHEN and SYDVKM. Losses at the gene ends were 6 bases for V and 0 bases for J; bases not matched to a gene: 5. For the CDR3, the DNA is TGTGCCAGCAGAGGACAGGTCTTCTCTGGGGCCAACGTCCTGACTTTC. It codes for CASRGQVFSGANVLTF.

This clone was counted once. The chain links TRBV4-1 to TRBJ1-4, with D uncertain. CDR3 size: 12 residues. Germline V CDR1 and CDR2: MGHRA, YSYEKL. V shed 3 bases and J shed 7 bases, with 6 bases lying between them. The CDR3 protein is CASSHSLEKLFF. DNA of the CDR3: TGCGCCAGCAGCCACTCCCTTGAAAAACTGTTTTTT.

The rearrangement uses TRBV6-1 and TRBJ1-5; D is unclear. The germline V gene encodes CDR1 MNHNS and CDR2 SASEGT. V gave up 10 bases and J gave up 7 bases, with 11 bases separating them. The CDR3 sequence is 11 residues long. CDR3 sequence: CATYQQQPQHF. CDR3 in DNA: TGTGCCACCTACCAGCAACAGCCCCAGCATTTT.

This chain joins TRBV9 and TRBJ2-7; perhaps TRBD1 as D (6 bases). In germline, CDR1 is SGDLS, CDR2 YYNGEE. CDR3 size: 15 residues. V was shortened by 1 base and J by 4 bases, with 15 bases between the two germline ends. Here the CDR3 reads CASSVPYSDRYEQYF. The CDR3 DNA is TGTGCCAGCAGCGTACCGTATTCGGACAGATACGAGCAGTACTTC.

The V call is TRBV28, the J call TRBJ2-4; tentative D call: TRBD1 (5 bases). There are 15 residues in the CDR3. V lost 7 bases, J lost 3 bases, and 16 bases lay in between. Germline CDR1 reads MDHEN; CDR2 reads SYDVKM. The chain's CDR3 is CASNPPGSSKNIQYF. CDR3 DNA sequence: TGTGCCAGCAACCCGCCAGGGTCAAGCAAAAACATTCAGTACTTC.

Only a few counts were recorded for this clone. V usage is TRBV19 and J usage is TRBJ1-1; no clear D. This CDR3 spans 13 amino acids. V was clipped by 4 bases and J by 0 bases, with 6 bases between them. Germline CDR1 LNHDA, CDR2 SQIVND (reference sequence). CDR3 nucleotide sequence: TGTGCCAGTAGTACTCAGATGAACACTGAAGCTTTCTTT. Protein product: CASSTQMNTEAFF.

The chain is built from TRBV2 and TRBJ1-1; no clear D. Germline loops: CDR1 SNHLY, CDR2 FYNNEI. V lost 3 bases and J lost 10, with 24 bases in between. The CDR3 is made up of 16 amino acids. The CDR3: CASSDPTSPWYNRAFF. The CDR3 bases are TGTGCCAGCAGTGATCCTACCAGCCCCTGGTATAATCGAGCTTTCTTT.

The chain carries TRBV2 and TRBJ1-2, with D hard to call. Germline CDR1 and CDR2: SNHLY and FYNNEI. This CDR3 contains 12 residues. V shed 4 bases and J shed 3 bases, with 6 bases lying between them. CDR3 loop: CASSGVDYGYTF. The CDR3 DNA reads TGTGCCAGCAGTGGGGTGGACTATGGCTACACCTTC. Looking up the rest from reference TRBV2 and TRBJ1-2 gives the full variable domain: EPEVTQTPSHQVTQMGQEVILRCVPISNHLYFYWYRQILGQKVEFLVSFYNNEISEKSEIFDDQFSVERPDGSNFTLKIRSTKLEDSAMYFCASSGVDYGYTFGSGTRLTVV.

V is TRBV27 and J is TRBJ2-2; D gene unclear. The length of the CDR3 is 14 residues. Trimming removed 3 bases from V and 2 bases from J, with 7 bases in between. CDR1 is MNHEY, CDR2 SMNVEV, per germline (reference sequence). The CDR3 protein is CASSLTPNTGELFF. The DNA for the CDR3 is TGTGCCAGCAGTTTGACCCCTAACACCGGGGAGCTGTTTTTT.

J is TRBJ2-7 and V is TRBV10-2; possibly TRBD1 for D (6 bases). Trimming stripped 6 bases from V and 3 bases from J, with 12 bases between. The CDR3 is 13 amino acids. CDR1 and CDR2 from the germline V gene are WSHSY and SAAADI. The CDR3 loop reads CASSLQGHYEQYF. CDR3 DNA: TGCGCCAGCAGCCTACAGGGTCACTACGAGCAGTACTTC.

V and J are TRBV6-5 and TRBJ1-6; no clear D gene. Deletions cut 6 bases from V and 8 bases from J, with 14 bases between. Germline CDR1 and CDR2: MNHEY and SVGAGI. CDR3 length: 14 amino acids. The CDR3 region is CASRRPARDSPLHF. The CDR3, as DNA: TGTGCCAGCAGACGCCCCGCTCGGGATTCACCCCTCCACTTT.

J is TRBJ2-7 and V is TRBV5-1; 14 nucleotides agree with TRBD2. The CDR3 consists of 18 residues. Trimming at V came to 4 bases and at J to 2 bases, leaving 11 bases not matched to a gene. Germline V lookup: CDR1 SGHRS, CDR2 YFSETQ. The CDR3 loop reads CASSRGTSGSGVPYEQYF. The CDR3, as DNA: TGCGCCAGCAGCAGGGGGACTAGCGGGAGTGGAGTGCCCTACGAGCAGTACTTC.

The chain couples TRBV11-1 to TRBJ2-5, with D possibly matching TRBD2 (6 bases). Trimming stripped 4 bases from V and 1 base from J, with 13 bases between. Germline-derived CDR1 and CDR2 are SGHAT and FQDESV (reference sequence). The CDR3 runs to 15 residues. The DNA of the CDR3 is TGTGCCAGCAGCTCAGGAGGGGTTTTCCAAGAGACCCAGTACTTC. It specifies CASSSGGVFQETQYF.

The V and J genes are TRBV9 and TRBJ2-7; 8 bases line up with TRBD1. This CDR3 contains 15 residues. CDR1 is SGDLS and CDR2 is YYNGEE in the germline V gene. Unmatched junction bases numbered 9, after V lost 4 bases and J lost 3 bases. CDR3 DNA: TGTGCCAGCAGCCCTGGGGACAGGATATACTACGAGCAGTACTTC. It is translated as CASSPGDRIYYEQYF. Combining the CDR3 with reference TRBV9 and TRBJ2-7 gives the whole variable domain DSGVTQTPKHLITATGQRVTLRCSPRSGDLSVYWYQQSLDQGLQFLIQYYNGEERAKGNILERFSAQQFPDLHSELNLSSLELGDSALYFCASSPGDRIYYEQYFGPGTRLTVT.

The chain's CDR3 is CASSRKTDSNQPQHF. DNA for the CDR3: TGTGCCAGCAGCAGGAAAACTGATAGCAATCAGCCCCAGCATTTT. The J gene is TRBJ1-5, the V gene TRBV6-1; no reliable D call. V gave up 6 bases and J gave up 0 bases, with 12 bases separating them. This CDR3 contains 15 residues. Germline V gives CDR1 MNHNS, CDR2 SASEGT.